The entry below gives a single TCR beta chain sequence along with its context. The antigen it binds to is not known. The sample holds no much larger clone one base away, and base qualities are not on file. The approximately 39 donors, aged about 6 to 95 years, were systemically healthy Caucasian individuals from Russia. Each donor gave ten milliliters of peripheral blood, collected into EDTA-treated Vacutainer tubes. Ficoll-Paque density-gradient centrifugation was used to isolate PBMCs, with at least 6.5 million obtained per sample. Trizol reagent was used to extract total RNA from PBMCs, with at least 6 micrograms per sample. For every donor, flow cytometry on a PBMC aliquot measured the percentage of naive CD45RAhigh/CD27high T cells. This sample stems from a study of blood T cells in healthy people across ages (dated by TCRdb to the mid-2010s). Concerning the study at large: Template switching captured roughly one uniquely barcoded TCR beta cDNA molecule per two T cells in model experiments. Age-related changes in TCR beta repertoire diversity were measured in the study by deep sequencing normalized with unique cDNA molecular identifiers. Four age groups were formed from the donors: young (average 16 years), middle-aged (just under 40), aged (62) and long-lived (more than 75). Donors of different ages were randomly distributed across sequencing lanes to avoid experimental bias. The study analyzed two additional independent replicas of 1 million unique cDNA reads from the same blood draw for two donors, one aged 18 to 29 and one aged 80 or older. Overall results and qualifications from the work: As age increased, observed TCR beta diversity per million T cells dropped in a roughly linear way, and a significant reduction was already evident by age approximately 40. Donor CMV infection status was unknown, potentially confounding age-related changes in expanded clonotypes. A strong correlation was found between observed TCR beta diversity and the percentage of naive T cells measured by flow cytometry. Compared with the aged group, the long-lived group had more naive CD4+ T cells, fewer expanded clones and increased TCR diversity, a pattern suggesting age selection. Estimates of total diversity from one million sequenced T cells were regarded as lower bounds and underestimates. Since profiling was done on bulk unsorted PBMCs, naive and antigen-experienced compartments could not be conclusively compared.

For CDR1 and CDR2, the germline V gene (reference sequence) lists DFQATT and SNEGSKA. The germline ends are 24 bases apart after V is trimmed by 8 bases and J by 11 bases. The CDR3 runs 13 amino acids, cysteine and phenylalanine included. The DNA shown is the 39-base CDR3, in frame from base 1. The receptor library was made with 5' RACE. This sample was sequenced with an Illumina HiSeq 2500. The second PCR ran for about 6 to 12 cycles and used a J-beta primer mix along with a sample-barcoded 5' primer. A template-switch 5' adaptor carrying 12 random nucleotides introduced a unique molecular identifier onto each TCR beta cDNA molecule. At least 3 million CDR3-containing paired-end reads were obtained from each sample. The Mint cDNA synthesis kit, primed by a TRBC-specific oligonucleotide, was used to synthesize first-strand cDNA from all RNA. After uracil-DNA glycosylase treatment, a first 18-cycle PCR used universal primers M1SS and BC2_uni_R on all cDNA. The study's processing was this. For normalization, 1 million high-quality reads, each with a distinct molecular identifier, were randomly selected from each sample. Reads with shared molecular identifiers were discarded instead of being binned into consensus sequences. MiTCR, with a Q25 quality threshold and the strictest error-elimination algorithm, was used for CDR3 identification, clonotype clustering and error correction. A nonparametric unseen species model with Euler transformation was used to estimate a lower bound on total TCR beta diversity. TCRdb applied fastp at Q25 and MiXCR to the public reads, then kept only in-frame beta chains. For every CDR3 protein sequence, its rows merge into one entry that carries the most common genes and DNA. The V and J calls follow TCRdb's processing rather than the paper's. This sample gives over 1,200,000 distinct CDR3 sequences in total; approximately 59% of them show up just once. About 6.3% of the sample comes from the top ten.

The sequence joins TRBV20-1 to TRBJ2-5; the D gene is unclear. The sequence derives from a man between 18 and 35 years old in good health. Sequenced material: blood. The CDR3 region has the sequence CSTKGLGRNEQYF. The nucleotide sequence is given as TGCAGTACTAAGGGATTGGGTCGGAATGAGCAGTACTTC.